The 3 T cell receptor beta chains presented below share a single source sample, sequenced in a study of T-cell reconstitution after alpha-beta-depleted transplantation in children. As it was prepared, the TCRbeta library received unique molecular identifiers. TCRdb re-analysed the PCR reads in MiXCR, keeping a single row per CDR3 protein. The table has around 440,000 distinct CDR3 sequences, about 10% seen once. The sequenced sample was PBMCs, obtained before TCRalphabeta/CD19-depleted stem cell transplant. Receptors were obtained from a child aged 2 to 10 with inherited bone marrow failure, due to receive a stem cell transplant.

This clonotype was observed a handful of times. The V gene is TRBV7-2, the J gene TRBJ2-1; 9 bases match TRBD1. The germline CDR1 and CDR2 sequences are SGHTA and FQGNSA. V shed 4 bases and J 5 bases; nucleotides not matched to a gene: 9. This CDR3 region has 16 residues. Here the CDR3 DNA reads TGTGCCAGCAGCTCGCCGAGGACAGGGGTTAACAATGAGCAGTTCTTC. This gives the protein CASSSPRTGVNNEQFF.

The table lists this clonotype with many counts. The chain joins TRBV5-1 to TRBJ2-3, with 11 bases aligning to TRBD2. This CDR3 comprises 16 residues. Germline V gene sequence: CDR1 SGHRS, CDR2 YFSETQ. Trimming at V came to 3 bases and at J to 2 bases, leaving 5 bases not matched to a gene. The CDR3 protein is CASSYGTSGFTDTQYF. The CDR3 DNA follows: TGCGCCAGCAGCTACGGGACTAGCGGATTCACAGATACGCAGTATTTT.

This clonotype was counted many times. This chain links TRBV18 with TRBJ1-5; D is uncertain. The CDR3 consists of 13 residues. V was shortened by 6 bases and J by 3 bases, with 9 bases between the two germline ends. CDR1 and CDR2 (germline): KGHSH, LQKENI. Here the CDR3 reads CASSLSPNQPQHF. CDR3 sequence (DNA): TGTGCCAGCTCCCTATCGCCCAATCAGCCCCAGCATTTT.